The rows below give T cell receptor beta chains drawn from one sample of a study of cytomegalovirus exposure and HLA in healthy donors. Assay used: immunoSEQ multiplex PCR; TCRdb lists only in-frame clones, some missing. The sample lists about 130,000 clones; roughly 82% were seen once. The sample comprised PBMCs. The receptor source for this set is a boy aged 5-17 years in good health and CMV-seronegative. CDR3s include the opening cysteine and the closing phenylalanine or tryptophan. D genes are given only for firm matches. Size values are once, few and many counts, or a class for expanded clones, and some rows have none.

abundance	d_gene	j_gene	v_gene	CDR3nt	CDR3aa
NA	NA	TRBJ2-2	TRBV6-5	TGTGCCAGCACCAAACAGGGGAGGCCCGGGGAGCTGTTTTTT	CASTKQGRPGELFF
NA	NA	TRBJ1-3	TRBV30	TGTGCCTGGAGTGCTCAGGGAAACACCATATATTTT	CAWSAQGNTIYF
NA	TRBD1	TRBJ1-1	TRBV19	TGTGCCAGTAGTCAGTACTCAGGGGGTGTGGAAGCTTTCTTT	CASSQYSGGVEAFF
NA	NA	TRBJ1-1	TRBV6-1	TGTGCCAGCAGGCTCGTTTCGTCAGTAACTGAAGCTTTCTTT	CASRLVSSVTEAFF
NA	NA	TRBJ2-7	TRBV29-1	TGCAGCGTAGCGAGGGGGACCTACGAGCAGTACTTC	CSVARGTYEQYF
NA	TRBD1	TRBJ2-7	TRBV5-6	TGTGCCAGCAGTGAGGGGACAGGGTACGAGCAGTACTTC	CASSEGTGYEQYF
NA	TRBD2	TRBJ2-3	TRBV10-2	TGCGCCAGCAGTTTGACTAGCGGGAGGCCACGACCAGATACGCAGTATTTT	CASSLTSGRPRPDTQYF
once	NA	TRBJ2-6	TRBV2	TGTGCCAGTACAGGATTCTCTGGGGCCAACGTCCTGACTTTC	CASTGFSGANVLTF
NA	TRBD1	TRBJ2-7	TRBV5-1	TGCGCCAGCAGCTTGTCCGGGACAGGGCCCGAGCAGTACTTC	CASSLSGTGPEQYF
NA	NA	TRBJ2-3	TRBV5-4	TGTGCCGCGGGGCGGGCCAACACAGATACGCAGTATTTT	CAAGRANTDTQYF
once	NA	TRBJ1-2	TRBV19	TGTGCCAGTAGTCCGGGTGGAAGCTATGGCTACACCTTC	CASSPGGSYGYTF
NA	NA	TRBJ2-1	TRBV5-1	TGCGCCAGCAGCTTGGCACTACCCTCCTACAATGAGCAGTTCTTC	CASSLALPSYNEQFF
NA	NA	TRBJ2-7	TRBV2	TGTGCCTGCAAGGAGGGGTTACCTTCTTACGAGCAGTACTTC	CACKEGLPSYEQYF
NA	TRBD2	TRBJ2-3	TRBV5-1	TGCGCCAGCAGCTTGCGGTCGGGACTAGCGGGAGGAGATACGCAGTATTTT	CASSLRSGLAGGDTQYF
NA	NA	TRBJ1-1	TRBV4-2	TGTGCCAGCAGCCAAGATCTCGGGACTGAAGCTTTCTTT	CASSQDLGTEAFF
NA	NA	TRBJ2-2	TRBV10-3	TGTGCCATCAGTGAGGACATCTACACCGGGGAGCTGTTTTTT	CAISEDIYTGELFF
NA	NA	TRBJ2-5	TRBV29-1	TGCAGCGTGGGGGACTTCCAAGAGACCCAGTACTTC	CSVGDFQETQYF
few	TRBD1	TRBJ1-5	TRBV2	TGTGCCAGCAGTACGGACAGGGGTGGTGGCAATCAGCCCCAGCATTTT	CASSTDRGGGNQPQHF
once	NA	TRBJ1-2	TRBV4-2	TGTGCCAGCAGCCAAGATTTTGGGGCGGATATATATGGCTACACCTTC	CASSQDFGADIYGYTF
NA	NA	TRBJ2-5	TRBV25-1	TGTGCCAGCACCGAATATGGGGGAGAGGGAGGAGAGACCCAGTACTTC	CASTEYGGEGGETQYF
NA	TRBD2	TRBJ2-1	TRBV10-3	TGTGCCATCAGCCGGCGGACTAGCGGTAATGAGCAGTTCTTC	CAISRRTSGNEQFF
NA	TRBD1	TRBJ2-5	TRBV19	TGTGCCAGTAGTATAGATCCGACAGGGGGACGGGAGACCCAGTACTTC	CASSIDPTGGRETQYF
NA	NA	TRBJ2-7	TRBV7-2	TGTGCCAGCAGTCCCTCCCCGGGTTATTACGAGCAGTACTTC	CASSPSPGYYEQYF
NA	NA	TRBJ2-6	TRBV10-3	TGTGCCATCAGTGACGGTCCCCCTGGGGCCAACGTCCTGACTTTC	CAISDGPPGANVLTF